This T cell receptor beta chain was retrieved from a study of blood T cell repertoires in COVID-19. In the study overall: Sources were T cells, B-cell-depleted T cells, or PBMCs; the material itself was cDNA or gDNA.

How the authors handled the data: Reference gene primer amplification gave estimated nucleated cell counts. Assay used: immunoSEQ multiplex PCR; TCRdb lists only in-frame clones, some missing. The DNA was the basis for D and trimming; V, J and clone size are from that table. The table includes around 140,000 clones, roughly 80% detected once. Sample: peripheral blood. The source of this sequence is a man in his 60s with acute or convalescent COVID-19.

Here the CDR3 reads CASSIRTGLNIQYF. For the CDR3, the DNA is TGTGCCAGTAGTATCCGGACAGGGTTGAACATTCAGTACTTC. This chain connects TRBV19 to TRBJ2-4; TRBD1 aligns across 8 bases. Germline CDR1 is LNHDA and CDR2 is SQIVND (reference sequence). V was pared by 3 bases and J by 7 bases, with 5 bases of the junction left unmatched. The CDR3 contains 14 residues.